The 9 T cell receptor beta chains below all came from one sample that was sequenced in a study of a mutant IDH1 vaccine in newly diagnosed glioma. Some clones are missing from TCRdb's copy, which holds only in-frame ones; the method was immunoSEQ multiplex PCR. The table has about 38,000 clones, roughly 89% seen once. Specified time point: baseline, week 1 (first vaccination visit). As for treatment: pre-vaccination baseline after standard-of-care therapy. The sample consisted of PBMCs, taken from a glioma patient treated with radiotherapy, temozolomide or both. The receptor source for this set is a man in his late teens or twenties with glioma.

The chain combines TRBV15 with TRBJ2-1; 12 bases map to TRBD2. This CDR3 comprises 18 residues. V shed 3 bases, J shed 4 bases, and the junction held 10 bases outside the gene matches. Germline V gives CDR1 LNHNV, CDR2 YYDKDF (reference sequence). The CDR3 is CATSRSPLAGGRYNEQFF. CDR3 coding DNA: TGTGCCACCAGCAGGTCCCCCCTAGCGGGAGGGCGATACAATGAGCAGTTCTTC.

The chain is built from TRBV6-6 and TRBJ1-5; weak D call: TRBD1 (5 bases). Trimming cost V 1 base and J 11 bases, with 15 bases left between them. The CDR3 contains 14 residues. In germline, CDR1 is MNHNY, CDR2 SVGAGI (reference sequence). This CDR3 is CASSYWDAPGAQHF. The CDR3 nucleotides are TGTGCCAGCAGTTACTGGGACGCCCCTGGGGCCCAGCATTTT.

V is TRBV20-1 and J is TRBJ1-1; D is unclear. This CDR3 spans 11 amino acids. The germline gives CDR1 DFQATT, CDR2 SNEGSKA (reference sequence). With 6 bases removed from V and 10 bases from J, the gap between germline ends came to 15 bases. DNA of the CDR3: TGCAGTGCCCCATTGGATAGGGTAGCTTTCTTT. This sequence encodes CSAPLDRVAFF.

The chain has TRBV30 and TRBJ1-1; the D gene is possibly TRBD1 (6 bases). V lost 0 bases and J 3 bases, leaving 11 bases between the germline ends. The CDR3 runs to 14 residues. From germline, CDR1 is GTSNPN and CDR2 SVGIG (reference sequence). CDR3 residues: CAWSVGHLYTEAFF. Here the CDR3 DNA reads TGTGCCTGGAGTGTGGGACATCTTTACACTGAAGCTTTCTTT.

The chain links TRBV9 to TRBJ1-1, with 9 nucleotides matching TRBD1. Germline CDR1 SGDLS, CDR2 YYNGEE. The CDR3 contains 13 residues. V lost 4 bases and J lost 7; bases outside the gene matches: 5. The CDR3 spells CASSPQGAYEAFF. CDR3 in DNA: TGTGCCAGCAGCCCACAGGGGGCGTATGAAGCTTTCTTT.

The CDR3 region has the DNA TGTGCCAGCAGTTACCGACAGGGGGGGGATGGCTACACCTTC. It codes for CASSYRQGGDGYTF. V gene TRBV6-5 combines with J gene TRBJ1-2, with 9 positions matching TRBD1. CDR3 length: 14 residues. Unmatched junction bases numbered 4, after V lost 2 bases and J lost 6 bases. The germline V gene has CDR1 MNHEY and CDR2 SVGAGI.

The count of this clone is one. The chain combines TRBV7-6 with TRBJ2-5, with TRBD2 matching 7 bases. The trim removed 5 bases at V and 3 bases at J, leaving 6 bases unmatched. Germline loops: CDR1 SGHVS, CDR2 FNYEAQ. This CDR3 comprises 14 residues. The CDR3 region has the DNA TGTGCCAGCAGCCGGACTAGATCAGAAGAGACCCAGTACTTC. Protein sequence: CASSRTRSEETQYF.

CDR3 protein: CASSLDPGQTTDTQYF. As DNA, the CDR3 is TGTGCCAGCAGCTTAGATCCGGGACAGACCACAGATACGCAGTATTTT. The chain combines TRBV7-2 with TRBJ2-3, with TRBD1 identical over 7 bases. CDR1 is SGHTA, CDR2 FQGNSA, per germline. Trimming at V came to 1 base and at J to 2 bases, leaving 6 bases not matched to a gene. This CDR3 is built from 16 residues.

This clone has just one count. The chain recombines TRBV7-8 with TRBJ1-1, with a possible D match to TRBD1 (6 bases). Trimming took 0 bases from V and 4 from J, leaving 9 bases between them. CDR1 is SGHVS, CDR2 FQNEAQ, per germline. This CDR3 is built from 14 residues. DNA for the CDR3: TGTGCCAGCAGCTTAGCACAGGGTAGCACTGAAGCTTTCTTT. It codes for CASSLAQGSTEAFF.